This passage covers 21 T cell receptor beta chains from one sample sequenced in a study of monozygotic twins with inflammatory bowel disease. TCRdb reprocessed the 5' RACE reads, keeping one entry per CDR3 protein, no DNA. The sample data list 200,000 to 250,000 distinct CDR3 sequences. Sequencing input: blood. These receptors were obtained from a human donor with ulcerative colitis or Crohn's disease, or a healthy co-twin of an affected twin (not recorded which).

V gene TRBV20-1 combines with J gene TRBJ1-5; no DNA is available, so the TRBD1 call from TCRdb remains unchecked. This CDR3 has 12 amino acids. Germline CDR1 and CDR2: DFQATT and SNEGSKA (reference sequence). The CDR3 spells CSANQGDQPQHF.

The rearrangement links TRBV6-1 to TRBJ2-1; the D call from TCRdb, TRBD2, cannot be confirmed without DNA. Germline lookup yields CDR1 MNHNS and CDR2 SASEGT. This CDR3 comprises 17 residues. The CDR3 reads CASSGTLGLAGGYEQFF.

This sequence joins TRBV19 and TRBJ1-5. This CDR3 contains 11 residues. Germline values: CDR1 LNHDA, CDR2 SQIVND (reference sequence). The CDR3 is CASRGFRGQHF.

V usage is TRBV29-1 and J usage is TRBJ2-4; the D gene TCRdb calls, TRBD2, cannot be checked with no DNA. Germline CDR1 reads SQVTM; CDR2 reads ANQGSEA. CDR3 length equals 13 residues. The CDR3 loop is CSVEGGAKNIQYF.

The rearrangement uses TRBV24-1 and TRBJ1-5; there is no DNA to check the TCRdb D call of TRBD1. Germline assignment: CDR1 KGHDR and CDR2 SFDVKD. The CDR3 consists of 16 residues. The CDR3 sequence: CATSDGDRGENQPQHF.

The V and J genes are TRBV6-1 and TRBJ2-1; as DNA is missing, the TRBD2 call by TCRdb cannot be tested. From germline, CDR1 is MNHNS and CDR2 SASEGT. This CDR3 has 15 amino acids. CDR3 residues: CASSTPGLASGEQFF.

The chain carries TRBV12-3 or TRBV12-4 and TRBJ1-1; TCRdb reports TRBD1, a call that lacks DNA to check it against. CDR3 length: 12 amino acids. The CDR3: CASSPRSGRAFF.

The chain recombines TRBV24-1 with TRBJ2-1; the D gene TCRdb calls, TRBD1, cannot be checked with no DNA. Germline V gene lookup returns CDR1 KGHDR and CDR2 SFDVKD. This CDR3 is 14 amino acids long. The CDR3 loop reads CATSRQGDRDEQFF.

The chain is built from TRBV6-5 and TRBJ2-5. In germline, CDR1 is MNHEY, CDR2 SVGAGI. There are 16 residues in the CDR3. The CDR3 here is CASSYPRGPYYGTQYF.

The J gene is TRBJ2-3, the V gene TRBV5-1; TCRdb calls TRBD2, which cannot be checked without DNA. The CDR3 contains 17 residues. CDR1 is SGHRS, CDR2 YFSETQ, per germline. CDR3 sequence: CASSLAWRRAGTDTQYF.

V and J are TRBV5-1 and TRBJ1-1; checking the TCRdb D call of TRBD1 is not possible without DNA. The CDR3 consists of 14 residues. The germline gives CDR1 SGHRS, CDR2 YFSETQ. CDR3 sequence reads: CASSFSTGETEAFF.

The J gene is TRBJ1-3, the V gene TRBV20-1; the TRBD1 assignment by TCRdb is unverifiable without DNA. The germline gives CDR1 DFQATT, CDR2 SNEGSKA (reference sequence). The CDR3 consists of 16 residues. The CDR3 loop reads CSALGQGAFSGNTIYF.

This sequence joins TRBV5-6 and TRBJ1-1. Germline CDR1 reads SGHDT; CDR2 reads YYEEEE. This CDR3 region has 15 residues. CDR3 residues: CASSLRSARQTEAFF.

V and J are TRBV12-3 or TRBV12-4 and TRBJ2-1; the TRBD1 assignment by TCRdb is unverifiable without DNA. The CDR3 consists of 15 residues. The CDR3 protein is CASSAGTGFTDEQFF.

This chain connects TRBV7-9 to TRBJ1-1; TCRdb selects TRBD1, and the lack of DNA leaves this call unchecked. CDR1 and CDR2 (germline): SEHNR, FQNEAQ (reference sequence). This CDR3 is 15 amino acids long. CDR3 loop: CASSYHRALNTEAFF.

CDR3 sequence reads: CASRAGQGRLMNTEAFF. The chain couples TRBV2 to TRBJ1-1; TCRdb indicates TRBD1, and absent DNA this call remains unverified. Germline CDR1 is SNHLY and CDR2 is FYNNEI. The CDR3 covers 17 residues.

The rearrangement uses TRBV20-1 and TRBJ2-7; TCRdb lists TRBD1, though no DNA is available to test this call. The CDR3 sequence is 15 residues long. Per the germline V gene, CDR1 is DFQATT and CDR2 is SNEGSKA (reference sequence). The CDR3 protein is CSAARPDRSGYEQYF.

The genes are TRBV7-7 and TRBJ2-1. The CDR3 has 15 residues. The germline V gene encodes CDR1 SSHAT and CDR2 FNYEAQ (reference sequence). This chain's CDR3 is CASSQTAGAGNEQFF.

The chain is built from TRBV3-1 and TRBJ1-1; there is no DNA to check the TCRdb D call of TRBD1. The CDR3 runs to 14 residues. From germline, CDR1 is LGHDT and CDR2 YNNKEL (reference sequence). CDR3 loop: CASSQGVGRNEAFF. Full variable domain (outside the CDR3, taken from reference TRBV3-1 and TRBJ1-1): DTAVSQTPKYLVTQMGNDKSIKCEQNLGHDTMYWYKQDSKKFLKIMFSYNNKELIINETVPNRFSPKSPDKAHLNLHINSLELGDSAVYFCASSQGVGRNEAFFGQGTRLTVV.

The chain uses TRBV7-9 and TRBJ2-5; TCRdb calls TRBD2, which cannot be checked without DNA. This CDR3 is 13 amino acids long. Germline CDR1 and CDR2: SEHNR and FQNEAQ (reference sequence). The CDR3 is CASSKGLIETQYF.

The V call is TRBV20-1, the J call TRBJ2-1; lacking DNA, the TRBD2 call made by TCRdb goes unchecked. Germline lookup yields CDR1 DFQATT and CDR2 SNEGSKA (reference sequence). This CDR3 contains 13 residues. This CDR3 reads CSVRLGRHNEQFF.